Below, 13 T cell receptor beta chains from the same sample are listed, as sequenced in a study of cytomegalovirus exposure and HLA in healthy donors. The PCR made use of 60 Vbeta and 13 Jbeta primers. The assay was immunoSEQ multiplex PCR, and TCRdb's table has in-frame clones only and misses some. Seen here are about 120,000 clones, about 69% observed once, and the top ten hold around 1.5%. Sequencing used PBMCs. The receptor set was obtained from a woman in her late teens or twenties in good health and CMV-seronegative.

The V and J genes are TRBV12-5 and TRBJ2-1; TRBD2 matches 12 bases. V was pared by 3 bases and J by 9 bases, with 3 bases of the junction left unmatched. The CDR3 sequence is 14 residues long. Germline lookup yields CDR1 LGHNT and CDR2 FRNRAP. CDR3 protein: CASGFGGLAGEQFF. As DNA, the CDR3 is TGTGCTAGTGGTTTTGGGGGACTAGCGGGTGAGCAGTTCTTC.

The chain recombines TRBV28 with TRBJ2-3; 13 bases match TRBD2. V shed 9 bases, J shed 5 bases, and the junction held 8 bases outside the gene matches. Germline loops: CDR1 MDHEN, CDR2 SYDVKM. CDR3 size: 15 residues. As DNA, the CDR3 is TGTGCCAGTTCACTAGCGGGGGGGCGATTAGATACGCAGTATTTT. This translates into CASSLAGGRLDTQYF.

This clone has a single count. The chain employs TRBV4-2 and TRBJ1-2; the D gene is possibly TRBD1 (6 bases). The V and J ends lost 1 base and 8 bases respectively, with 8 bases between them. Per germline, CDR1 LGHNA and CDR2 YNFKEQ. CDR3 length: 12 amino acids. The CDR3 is CASSQGTDGYTF. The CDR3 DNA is TGTGCCAGCAGCCAAGGGACAGACGGCTACACCTTC.

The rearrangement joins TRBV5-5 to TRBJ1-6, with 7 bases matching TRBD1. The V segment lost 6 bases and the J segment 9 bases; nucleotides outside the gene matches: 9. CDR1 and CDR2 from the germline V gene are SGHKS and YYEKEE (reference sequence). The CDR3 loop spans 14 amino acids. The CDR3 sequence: CASTKTGFTSPLHF. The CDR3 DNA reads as TGTGCCAGCACCAAGACAGGGTTTACTTCACCCCTCCACTTT.

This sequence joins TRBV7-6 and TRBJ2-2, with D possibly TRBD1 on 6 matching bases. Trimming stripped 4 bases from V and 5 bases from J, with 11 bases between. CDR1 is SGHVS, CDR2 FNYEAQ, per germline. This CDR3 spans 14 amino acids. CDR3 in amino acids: CASSSTGITGELFF. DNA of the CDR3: TGTGCCAGCAGCTCAACAGGGATTACCGGGGAGCTGTTTTTT.

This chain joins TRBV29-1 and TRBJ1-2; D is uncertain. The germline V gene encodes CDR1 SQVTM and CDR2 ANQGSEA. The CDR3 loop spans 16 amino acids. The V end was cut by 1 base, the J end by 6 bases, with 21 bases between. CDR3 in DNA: TGCAGCGTTGAAGTAGTGGCAATCATTGGGAGTGATGGCTACACCTTC. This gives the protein CSVEVVAIIGSDGYTF.

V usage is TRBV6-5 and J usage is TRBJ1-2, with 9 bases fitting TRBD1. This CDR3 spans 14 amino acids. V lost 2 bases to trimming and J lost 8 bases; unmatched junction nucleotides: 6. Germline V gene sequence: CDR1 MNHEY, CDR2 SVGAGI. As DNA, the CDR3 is TGTGCCAGCAGTTACATGGGACAGGGCAGGGGCTACACCTTC. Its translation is CASSYMGQGRGYTF.

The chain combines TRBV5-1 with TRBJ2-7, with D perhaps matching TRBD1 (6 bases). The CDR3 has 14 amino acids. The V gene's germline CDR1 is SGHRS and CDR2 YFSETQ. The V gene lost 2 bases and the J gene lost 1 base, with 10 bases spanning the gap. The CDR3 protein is CASSFTGPSYEQYF. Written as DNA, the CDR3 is TGCGCCAGCAGCTTCACAGGGCCTTCCTACGAGCAGTACTTC.

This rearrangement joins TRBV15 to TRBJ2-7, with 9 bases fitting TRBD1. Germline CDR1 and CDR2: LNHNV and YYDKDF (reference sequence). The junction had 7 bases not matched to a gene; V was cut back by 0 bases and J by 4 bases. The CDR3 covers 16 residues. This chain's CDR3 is CATSRDVGQGTYEQYF. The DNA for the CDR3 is TGTGCCACCAGCAGAGATGTTGGACAGGGGACTTACGAGCAGTACTTC.

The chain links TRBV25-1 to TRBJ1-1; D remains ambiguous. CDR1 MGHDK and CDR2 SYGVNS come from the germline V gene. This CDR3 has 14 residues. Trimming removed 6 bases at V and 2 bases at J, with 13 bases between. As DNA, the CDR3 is TGTGCCAGCAGACTGCACCAGGAAAACACTGAAGCTTTCTTT. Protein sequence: CASRLHQENTEAFF. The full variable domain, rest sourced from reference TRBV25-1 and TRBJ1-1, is EADIYQTPRYLVIGTGKKITLECSQTMGHDKMYWYQQDPGMELHLIHYSYGVNSTEKGDLSSESTVSRIRTEHFPLTLESARPSHTSQYLCASRLHQENTEAFFGQGTRLTVV.

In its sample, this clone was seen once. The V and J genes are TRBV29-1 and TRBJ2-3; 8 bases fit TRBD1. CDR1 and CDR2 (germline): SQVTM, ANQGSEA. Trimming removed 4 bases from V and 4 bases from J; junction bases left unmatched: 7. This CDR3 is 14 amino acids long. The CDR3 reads CSVARQGAPDTQYF. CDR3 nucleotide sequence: TGCAGCGTTGCCAGGCAGGGGGCACCAGATACGCAGTATTTT.

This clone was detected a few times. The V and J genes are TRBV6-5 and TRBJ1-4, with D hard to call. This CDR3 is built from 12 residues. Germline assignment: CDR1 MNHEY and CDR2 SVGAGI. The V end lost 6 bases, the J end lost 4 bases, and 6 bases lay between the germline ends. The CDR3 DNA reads TGTGCCAGCAGAAGGAGTAATGAAAAACTGTTTTTT. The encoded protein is CASRRSNEKLFF.

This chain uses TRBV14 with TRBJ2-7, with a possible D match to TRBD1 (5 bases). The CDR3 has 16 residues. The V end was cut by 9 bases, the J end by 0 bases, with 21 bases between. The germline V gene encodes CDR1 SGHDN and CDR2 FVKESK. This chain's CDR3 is CARGSVRAGISYEQYF. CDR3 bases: TGTGCCAGGGGGTCCGTAAGGGCAGGGATCTCCTACGAGCAGTACTTC.